This T cell receptor beta chain is drawn from a study of PD-1 blockade in classical Hodgkin lymphoma. The CDR3 totals 14 residues. V shed 2 bases and J shed 3 bases, with 10 bases lying between them. Germline CDR1 and CDR2: SGHTA and FQGNSA. Assay: immunoSEQ multiplex PCR; the TCRdb copy retains only in-frame clones and omits some. The data hold about 97,000 clones, with over 80% observed a single time. After autologous stem cell transplantation all patients relapsed, and prior brentuximab vedotin exposure differed between cohorts. The chain joins TRBV7-2 to TRBJ2-5; a weak D match, TRBD2 (5 bases). This clonotype was obtained from a human donor with classical Hodgkin lymphoma. Sequencing used peripheral blood mononuclear cells (PBMCs), obtained at baseline. The CDR3 DNA follows: TGTGCCAGCAGCTTAAGGACTCTTGAAGAGACCCAGTACTTC. It specifies CASSLRTLEETQYF.